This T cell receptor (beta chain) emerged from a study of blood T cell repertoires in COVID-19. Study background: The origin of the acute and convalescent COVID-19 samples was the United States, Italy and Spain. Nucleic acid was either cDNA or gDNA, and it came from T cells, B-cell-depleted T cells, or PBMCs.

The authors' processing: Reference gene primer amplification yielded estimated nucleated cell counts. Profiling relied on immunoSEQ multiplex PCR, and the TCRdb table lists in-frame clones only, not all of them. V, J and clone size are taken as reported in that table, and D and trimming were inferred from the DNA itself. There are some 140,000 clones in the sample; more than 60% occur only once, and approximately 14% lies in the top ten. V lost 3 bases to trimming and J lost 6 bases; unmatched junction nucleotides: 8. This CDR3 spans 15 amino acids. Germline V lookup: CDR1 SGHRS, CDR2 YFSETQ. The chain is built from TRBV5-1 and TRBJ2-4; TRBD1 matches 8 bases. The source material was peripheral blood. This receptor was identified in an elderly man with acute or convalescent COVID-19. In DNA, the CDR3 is TGCGCCAGCAGCTCCCTTTCTGGACAGGGAAACATTCAGTACTTC. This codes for CASSSLSGQGNIQYF.